This T cell receptor beta chain was sequenced during a study of blood T cell repertoires in COVID-19. On the study more broadly: Samples came from the United States, Italy and Spain, spanning acute and convalescent COVID-19. Nucleic acid was either cDNA or gDNA, and it came from T cells, B-cell-depleted T cells, or PBMCs.

Seattle cases were enrolled at active infection and followed longitudinally. This clone was observed a handful of times. As originally analysed: Scientists estimated how many nucleated cells there were by amplifying reference gene primers. The repertoire was sequenced with immunoSEQ multiplex PCR; TCRdb's copy has only in-frame clones and lacks some. The D gene and trimming were derived from the DNA, and the V and J assignments and clone size from that table. The table shows 50,000 to 60,000 clones, with about four fifths occurring only once. The ends were cut back, 7 bases at V and 3 bases at J, with 7 bases in the middle. There are 12 residues in the CDR3. The germline V gene has CDR1 LNHDA and CDR2 SQIVND (reference sequence).

The genes are TRBV19 and TRBJ1-5, with a possible D match to TRBD1 (6 bases). The specimen sequenced was peripheral blood. This TCR derives from an elderly man with COVID-19, enrolled during active disease. CDR3 bases: TGTGCCAGTACAGGGGTCAATCAGCCCCAGCATTTT. This encodes CASTGVNQPQHF.